This TCR beta chain was captured in a study of Graves' ophthalmopathy and Graves' hyperthyroidism. V lost 6 bases to trimming and J lost 1 base, with 10 bases between them. The CDR3 consists of 14 residues. CDR3 regions of TCR beta were amplified from RNA transcripts. Following a first-round RT-PCR that used HTBI primers, a second-round multiplex PCR was carried out. Using its own MiXCR run on the multiplex PCR reads, TCRdb lists one record per CDR3 protein. The sample has around 1,200,000 distinct CDR3 sequences; about two fifths are singletons. This chain uses TRBV12-3 or TRBV12-4 with TRBJ2-1; D not resolved. The receptor was isolated from an adult man with Graves' hyperthyroidism. The sample consisted of peripheral blood or thyroid tissue (not recorded which). CDR3 nucleotide sequence: TGTGCCAGCAGCCACGTGGGTTCCTACAATGAGCAGTTCTTC. Protein: CASSHVGSYNEQFF.